Presented here are 3 T cell receptor beta chains from one specimen sequenced in a study of T cells after yellow fever vaccination. TCRdb ran MiXCR on the 5' RACE reads and lists one entry per CDR3 protein. Of about 230,000 distinct CDR3 sequences listed, roughly 6.2% are singletons. Material: CD4+ T cells sorted from PBMCs, obtained on the day of the yellow fever booster vaccination. Receptor source: a man aged 25 to 40 who received the YFV17D yellow fever vaccine.

There are a few counts of this clonotype. This chain connects TRBV16 to TRBJ1-6; D is unclear. Germline V gene data show CDR1 as KGHSY and CDR2 as FQNENV. The CDR3 spans 13 residues. Trimming removed 0 bases from V and 7 bases from J, with 4 bases in between. This CDR3 is CASSQSRNSPLHF. DNA of the CDR3: TGTGCCAGCAGCCAATCTAGGAATTCACCCCTCCACTTT. Full variable domain (rest looked up from reference TRBV16 and TRBJ1-6): GEEVAQTPKHLVRGEGQKAKLYCAPIKGHSYVFWYQQVLKNEFKFLISFQNENVFDETGMPKERFSAKCLPNSPCSLEIQATKLEDSAVYFCASSQSRNSPLHFGNGTRLTVT.

There are many counts of this clonotype. This chain connects TRBV5-1 to TRBJ2-7; TRBD2 matches 8 bases. The germline V gene encodes CDR1 SGHRS and CDR2 YFSETQ. The CDR3 contains 16 residues. V trimming: 3 bases; J trimming: 2 bases; junction bases outside the gene matches: 10. The DNA for the CDR3 is TGCGCCAGCAGCTGGAGTCGTGACGGGAGGGCCTACGAGCAGTACTTC. Its protein product is CASSWSRDGRAYEQYF.

With respect to this clonotype: A junction end diverges from the germline sequence, so it may reflect a read error. This chain links TRBV2 with TRBJ2-2; 13 nucleotides line up with TRBD2. This CDR3 region has 18 residues. In germline, CDR1 is SNHLY, CDR2 FYNNEI. CDR3 in amino acids: CTSRRGLAGLGDTGELFF. CDR3 bases: TGTACCAGCAGACGGGGACTAGCGGGGCTAGGGGACACCGGGGAGCTGTTTTTT.